This TCR beta chain was profiled in a study of blood T cells in healthy people across ages. A J-beta primer mix and a sample-barcoded 5' primer were used in a second PCR of roughly 6 to 11 cycles. Through a template-switch adaptor with 12 random nucleotides, each cDNA molecule received a tag. TCRdb itself ran the 5' RACE reads through MiXCR, one entry per CDR3 protein. The sample has under 950,000 distinct CDR3 sequences, about a fifth seen once. This clonotype was seen a handful of times. Trimming removed 1 base from V and 3 bases from J; junction bases left unmatched: 5. Germline V gene data show CDR1 as SEHNR and CDR2 as FQNEAQ (reference sequence). The CDR3 totals 16 residues.

The specimen sequenced was blood. The receptor's source is a man between 65 and 85 years old in good health. The J gene is TRBJ2-2, the V gene TRBV7-9; 7 bases line up with TRBD2. The CDR3 here is CASSLGLATDTGELFF. The CDR3 DNA is TGTGCCAGCAGCTTAGGACTAGCAACTGACACCGGGGAGCTGTTTTTT.